This TCR beta chain emerged from a study of CD8 T cells in Susac syndrome. Random hexamers were used to reverse transcribe an amount of roughly 0.5 to 1 ug RNA. Across 54 Vbeta and 13 Jbeta, immunoSEQ multiplex PCR amplified TCR beta CDR3. TCRdb re-called the immunoSEQ multiplex PCR reads through MiXCR, storing one row per CDR3 protein. The repertoire holds 170,000 or so distinct CDR3 sequences, with approximately 93% as singletons. This CDR3 is 14 amino acids long. CDR1 is SGHAT and CDR2 is FQNNGV in the germline V gene. V shed 5 bases and J shed 0 bases, with 5 bases lying between them. The receptor's source is a human donor with multiple sclerosis. This chain links TRBV11-2 with TRBJ2-6; D ambiguous. Sequences were obtained from CD4+ T cells from PBMCs. CDR3 protein: CASSRVSGANVLTF. The CDR3 coding sequence is TGTGCCAGCAGCCGGGTCTCTGGGGCCAACGTCCTGACTTTC.